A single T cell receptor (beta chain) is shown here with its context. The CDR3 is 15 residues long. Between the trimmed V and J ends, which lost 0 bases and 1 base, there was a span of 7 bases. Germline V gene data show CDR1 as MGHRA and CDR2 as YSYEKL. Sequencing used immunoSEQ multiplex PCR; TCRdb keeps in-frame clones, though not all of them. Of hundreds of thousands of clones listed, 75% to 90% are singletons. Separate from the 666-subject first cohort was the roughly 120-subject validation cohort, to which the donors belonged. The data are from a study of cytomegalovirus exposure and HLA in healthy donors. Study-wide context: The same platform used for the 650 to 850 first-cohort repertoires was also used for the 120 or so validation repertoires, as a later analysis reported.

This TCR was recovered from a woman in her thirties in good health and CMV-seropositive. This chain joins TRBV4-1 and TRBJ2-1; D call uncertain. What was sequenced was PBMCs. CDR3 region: CASSQDPVSYNEQFF. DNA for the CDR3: TGCGCCAGCAGCCAAGACCCCGTATCCTACAATGAGCAGTTCTTC.